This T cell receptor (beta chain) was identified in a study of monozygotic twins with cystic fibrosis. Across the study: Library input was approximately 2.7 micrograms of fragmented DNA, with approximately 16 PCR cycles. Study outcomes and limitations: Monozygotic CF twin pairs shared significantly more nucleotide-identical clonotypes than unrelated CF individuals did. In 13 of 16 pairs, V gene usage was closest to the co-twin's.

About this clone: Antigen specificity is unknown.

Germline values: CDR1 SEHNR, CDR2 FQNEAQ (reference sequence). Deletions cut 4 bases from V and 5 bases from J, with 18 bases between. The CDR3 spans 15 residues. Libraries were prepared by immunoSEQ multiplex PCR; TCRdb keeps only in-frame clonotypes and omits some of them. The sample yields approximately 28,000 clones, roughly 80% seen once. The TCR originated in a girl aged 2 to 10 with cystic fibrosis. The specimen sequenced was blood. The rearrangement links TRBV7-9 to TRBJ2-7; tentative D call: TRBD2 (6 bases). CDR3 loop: CASSWGLFQQHEQYF. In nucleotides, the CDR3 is TGTGCCAGCAGCTGGGGACTCTTCCAACAGCACGAGCAGTACTTC.